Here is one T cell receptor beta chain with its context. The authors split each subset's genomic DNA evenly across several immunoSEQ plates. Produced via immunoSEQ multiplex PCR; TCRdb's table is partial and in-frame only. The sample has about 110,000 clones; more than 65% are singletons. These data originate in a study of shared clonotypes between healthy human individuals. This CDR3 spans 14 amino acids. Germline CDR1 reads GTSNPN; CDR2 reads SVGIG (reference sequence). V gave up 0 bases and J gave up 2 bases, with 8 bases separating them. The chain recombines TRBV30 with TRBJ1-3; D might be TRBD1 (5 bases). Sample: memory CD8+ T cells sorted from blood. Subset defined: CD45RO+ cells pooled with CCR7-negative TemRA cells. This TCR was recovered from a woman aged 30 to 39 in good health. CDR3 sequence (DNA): TGTGCCTGGAGTGTGGGGGGAACTGGAAACACCATATATTTT. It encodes CAWSVGGTGNTIYF.